These 30 T cell receptor beta chains were all obtained from the same sample, sequenced in a study of lymphopenia after photon versus proton radiotherapy. Libraries were prepared by immunoSEQ multiplex PCR; TCRdb keeps only in-frame clonotypes and omits some of them. The sample yields more than 45,000 clones, approximately 84% seen once. This specimen was peripheral blood, taken from a patient treated with proton-based radiotherapy. The receptors were gathered from a man between 60 and 70 years old with pancreatic cancer.

V gene TRBV4-1 combines with J gene TRBJ1-2, with 8 bases that match TRBD1. The CDR3 runs to 15 residues. Germline-derived CDR1 and CDR2 are MGHRA and YSYEKL. Germline trimming cut 4 bases from V and 4 bases from J; bases unmatched to any gene: 8. Written as DNA, the CDR3 is TGCGCCAGCAGCCCCGGACAGGGCGAGGGCTATGGCTACACCTTC. Amino acid sequence: CASSPGQGEGYGYTF.

The V call is TRBV10-3, the J call TRBJ1-4; TRBD1 matches at 7 bases. The germline V gene has CDR1 ENHRY and CDR2 SYGVKD. V was clipped by 3 bases and J by 4 bases; unmatched bases: 8. The length of the CDR3 is 16 residues. The chain's CDR3 is CAISDGTGQVNEKLFF. In nucleotides, the CDR3 is TGTGCCATCAGTGATGGGACCGGACAGGTTAATGAAAAACTGTTTTTT.

The V and J genes are TRBV4-2 and TRBJ1-5, with TRBD1 matching 10 bases. In germline, CDR1 is LGHNA, CDR2 YNFKEQ. The V gene end was trimmed by 2 bases and the J gene end by 2 bases; junction bases not matched to a gene: 3. CDR3 size: 16 residues. The CDR3 reads CASSQWGTGGNQPQHF. The DNA for the CDR3 is TGTGCCAGCAGCCAATGGGGGACAGGGGGCAATCAGCCCCAGCATTTT.

The chain is built from TRBV5-1 and TRBJ2-3, with D perhaps TRBD2 (5 bases). CDR1 SGHRS and CDR2 YFSETQ come from the germline V gene. The CDR3 is made up of 15 amino acids. V lost 2 bases to trimming and J lost 1 base, with 11 bases between them. As DNA, the CDR3 is TGCGCCAGCAGCTTTACTAGTTCCGGCACAGATACGCAGTATTTT. Protein sequence: CASSFTSSGTDTQYF. Complete variable domain (other parts from reference TRBV5-1 and TRBJ2-3): KAGVTQTPRYLIKTRGQQVTLSCSPISGHRSVSWYQQTPGQGLQFLFEYFSETQRNKGNFPGRFSGRQFSNSRSEMNVSTLELGDSALYLCASSFTSSGTDTQYFGPGTRLTVL.

This chain uses TRBV5-8 with TRBJ2-7; tentative D call: TRBD1 (5 bases). The CDR3 runs 13 residues. Germline V gene lookup returns CDR1 SGHTS and CDR2 YDEGEE. The germline V and J ends were trimmed by 2 bases and 4 bases, with 10 bases remaining between them. DNA for the CDR3: TGTGCCAGCAGCTTAGGACACCCATACGAGCAGTACTTC. As protein: CASSLGHPYEQYF.

The J gene is TRBJ2-3, the V gene TRBV7-2; 8 bases match TRBD1. This CDR3 region has 14 residues. The junction had 4 bases not matched to a gene; V was cut back by 5 bases and J by 3 bases. Germline V lookup: CDR1 SGHTA, CDR2 FQGNSA. DNA for the CDR3: TGTGCCAGCAGCAGGACAGGGAGGACAGATACGCAGTATTTT. It codes for CASSRTGRTDTQYF.

The chain uses TRBV19 and TRBJ2-2; 12 bases line up with TRBD1. The CDR3 runs 15 residues. Losses at the gene ends were 6 bases for V and 7 bases for J; bases not matched to a gene: 6. Looked up from germline, CDR1 is LNHDA and CDR2 is SQIVND (reference sequence). The CDR3 DNA is TGTGCCAGTAGAGGGGACAGGGGGCTCGTCGGGGAGCTGTTTTTT. Residues: CASRGDRGLVGELFF.

This sequence joins TRBV25-1 and TRBJ2-6; either TRBD1 or TRBD2 may supply D (5 bases each). Per the germline V gene, CDR1 is MGHDK and CDR2 is SYGVNS. The CDR3 sequence is 17 residues long. The germline V and J ends were trimmed by 5 bases and 0 bases, with 14 bases remaining between them. CDR3 DNA sequence: TGTGCCAGCAGTCGGGGACGGGCAGTCTCTGGGGCCAACGTCCTGACTTTC. Residues: CASSRGRAVSGANVLTF.

The V and J genes are TRBV6-5 and TRBJ1-6; no definite D call. The V and J ends lost 8 bases and 0 bases respectively, with 5 bases between them. CDR3 length: 13 residues. Germline CDR1 is MNHEY and CDR2 is SVGAGI. The CDR3 loop is CASASSYNSPLHF. The CDR3 DNA sequence: TGTGCCAGCGCGAGCTCCTATAATTCACCCCTCCACTTT.

The rearrangement links TRBV19 to TRBJ2-7; 10 bases map to TRBD1. CDR1 LNHDA and CDR2 SQIVND come from the germline V gene (reference sequence). The trim removed 8 bases at V and 0 bases at J, leaving 1 base unmatched. The CDR3 spans 13 residues. The CDR3 spells CASGDRGSYEQYF. The CDR3 DNA is TGTGCCAGTGGGGACAGGGGCTCCTACGAGCAGTACTTC.

The chain employs TRBV14 and TRBJ2-7; tentative D call: TRBD2 (6 bases). V lost 3 bases to trimming and J lost 7 bases, with 10 bases between them. The CDR3 loop spans 12 amino acids. The V gene's germline CDR1 is SGHDN and CDR2 FVKESK. CDR3 amino acids: CASSQWDWEQYF. The CDR3, as DNA: TGTGCCAGCAGCCAGTGGGACTGGGAGCAGTACTTC.

The rearrangement joins TRBV5-1 to TRBJ2-7, with 11 bases fitting TRBD1. V lost 4 bases to trimming and J lost 7 bases; unmatched junction nucleotides: 10. Germline V gene lookup returns CDR1 SGHRS and CDR2 YFSETQ. The CDR3 contains 15 residues. CDR3 in amino acids: CASSPRTGGAGEQYF. The CDR3 DNA is TGCGCCAGCAGCCCCAGGACAGGGGGCGCGGGGGAGCAGTACTTC.

V gene TRBV2 combines with J gene TRBJ1-5; D gene ambiguous. Trimming removed 3 bases at V and 2 bases at J, with 8 bases between. The germline V gene encodes CDR1 SNHLY and CDR2 FYNNEI. The CDR3 has 14 residues. This CDR3 reads CASSEMGGNQPQHF. The CDR3 nucleotides read TGTGCCAGCAGTGAGATGGGTGGCAATCAGCCCCAGCATTTT.

J is TRBJ2-1 and V is TRBV28; 13 bases line up with TRBD2. Germline lookup yields CDR1 MDHEN and CDR2 SYDVKM. The CDR3 sequence is 16 residues long. After removal of 6 bases from V and 4 bases from J, the junction contained 6 bases not matched to a gene. CDR3 nucleotide sequence: TGTGCCAGCAGACGGACTAGCGGGAGTAAATACAATGAGCAGTTCTTC. This translates into CASRRTSGSKYNEQFF.

The chain links TRBV30 to TRBJ2-1; possibly TRBD1 or TRBD2 for D (7 bases each). The V end lost 8 bases, the J end lost 4 bases, and 18 bases lay between the germline ends. Germline CDR1 is GTSNPN and CDR2 is SVGIG (reference sequence). CDR3 size: 14 residues. CDR3: CAGGEGATYNEQFF. As DNA, the CDR3 is TGTGCCGGAGGGGAGGGGGCGACTTACAATGAGCAGTTCTTC.

The chain joins TRBV5-4 to TRBJ2-5; perhaps TRBD1 as D (6 bases). From germline, CDR1 is SGHNT and CDR2 YYREEE (reference sequence). This CDR3 is 16 amino acids long. Between the trimmed V and J ends, which lost 4 bases and 5 bases, there was a span of 21 bases. Here the CDR3 reads CASSKNQGSRKETQYF. The CDR3 DNA sequence: TGTGCCAGCAGCAAAAACCAGGGGAGCAGGAAGGAGACCCAGTACTTC.

The J gene is TRBJ2-1, the V gene TRBV7-3; 7 nucleotides align to TRBD2. Germline lookup yields CDR1 SGHTA and CDR2 FQGTGA. Trimming at V came to 0 bases and at J to 15 bases, leaving 11 bases not matched to a gene. CDR3 size: 14 residues. The CDR3, as DNA: TGTGCCAGCAGCTTAACGGGGGGGATTAGCGACCTGTTCTTC. It yields the protein CASSLTGGISDLFF.

This chain connects TRBV7-9 to TRBJ2-5; TRBD1 aligns across 7 bases. The CDR3 contains 14 residues. With 0 bases clipped from V and 6 bases from J, the junction kept 4 bases outside the gene matches. Germline V lookup: CDR1 SEHNR, CDR2 FQNEAQ (reference sequence). CDR3 DNA: TGTGCCAGCAGCTTAGCAGGGGGCGTGCAGACCCAGTACTTC. Its protein is CASSLAGGVQTQYF.

The chain combines TRBV5-8 with TRBJ2-4; unclear D gene. The CDR3 spans 17 residues. The germline CDR1 and CDR2 sequences are SGHTS and YDEGEE. V lost 4 bases and J 0 bases, leaving 17 bases between the germline ends. The CDR3 here is CASSRTQNLLAKNIQYF. The CDR3 nucleotides read TGTGCCAGCAGCCGAACCCAGAATTTACTAGCCAAAAACATTCAGTACTTC.

This rearrangement joins TRBV5-6 to TRBJ2-1; 10 bases are a match to TRBD2. Germline V gene sequence: CDR1 SGHDT, CDR2 YYEEEE. V shed 0 bases, J shed 5 bases, and the junction held 5 bases outside the gene matches. The CDR3 is made up of 16 amino acids. The CDR3 nucleotides read TGTGCCAGCAGCTTGGAGGGACTAGCGACGAACAATGAGCAGTTCTTC. This gives the protein CASSLEGLATNNEQFF.

The genes are TRBV14 and TRBJ1-3, with TRBD1 as a possible D gene (5 bases). Trimming took off 4 bases at V and 1 base at J, with 8 bases between the two ends. Per germline, CDR1 SGHDN and CDR2 FVKESK. The CDR3 is made up of 14 amino acids. This CDR3 reads CASSRQPSGNTIYF. The CDR3 DNA reads TGTGCCAGCAGCCGACAGCCTTCTGGAAACACCATATATTTT.

This clone has a handful of counts. The chain links TRBV18 to TRBJ1-5; 8 positions match TRBD1. This CDR3 comprises 15 residues. The germline V gene has CDR1 KGHSH and CDR2 LQKENI. With V trimmed by 3 bases and J by 1 base, 2 bases remained unmatched. The chain's CDR3 is CASSPRTGSNQPQHF. Written as DNA, the CDR3 is TGTGCCAGCTCACCCCGGACAGGGAGCAATCAGCCCCAGCATTTT.

This chain joins TRBV9 and TRBJ2-3; the match to TRBD2 covers 11 bases. This CDR3 comprises 17 residues. With V trimmed by 1 base and J by 4 bases, 8 bases remained unmatched. CDR1 is SGDLS and CDR2 is YYNGEE in the germline V gene. The CDR3 nucleotides are TGTGCCAGCAGCGTACCCCCGACTAGCGGGGTCCCAGATACGCAGTATTTT. The encoded protein is CASSVPPTSGVPDTQYF. The full variable domain, in which reference TRBV9 and TRBJ2-3 provide the parts outside the CDR3, is DSGVTQTPKHLITATGQRVTLRCSPRSGDLSVYWYQQSLDQGLQFLIQYYNGEERAKGNILERFSAQQFPDLHSELNLSSLELGDSALYFCASSVPPTSGVPDTQYFGPGTRLTVL.

The CDR3 DNA is TGTGCCAGTAGTATAGGCGGCTGGGCTAGCGGGAGAGTGAGCCGCACAGATACGCAGTATTTT. Amino acid sequence: CASSIGGWASGRVSRTDTQYF. The rearrangement links TRBV19 to TRBJ2-3; 10 nucleotides align to TRBD2. Germline CDR1 reads LNHDA; CDR2 reads SQIVND (reference sequence). The J segment lost 1 base and the V segment lost 1 base, leaving 17 bases of the junction unmatched. This CDR3 contains 21 residues.

V and J are TRBV7-8 and TRBJ2-3; 12 bases match TRBD2. This CDR3 contains 17 residues. With 6 bases clipped from V and 5 bases from J, the junction kept 12 bases outside the gene matches. CDR1 and CDR2 (germline): SGHVS, FQNEAQ. CDR3 DNA sequence: TGTGCCAGCAGTTCACATCTAGCGGGAGGGGTGGTAGATACGCAGTATTTT. This sequence encodes CASSSHLAGGVVDTQYF. Using reference TRBV7-8 and TRBJ2-3 for the parts outside the CDR3, the full variable domain is GAGVSQSPRYKVAKRGQDVALRCDPISGHVSLFWYQQALGQGPEFLTYFQNEAQLDKSGLPSDRFFAERPEGSVSTLKIQRTQQEDSAVYLCASSSHLAGGVVDTQYFGPGTRLTVL.

V gene TRBV6-4 combines with J gene TRBJ2-1, with TRBD2 matching 10 bases. The CDR3 length is 17 residues. Trimming removed 4 bases from V and 8 bases from J; junction bases left unmatched: 14. Germline V lookup: CDR1 MRHNA, CDR2 SNTAGT. This CDR3 is CASSAHGLAGAYYEQFF. CDR3 bases: TGTGCCAGCAGTGCCCATGGCCTAGCGGGAGCATACTATGAGCAGTTCTTC.

The chain couples TRBV6-5 to TRBJ1-1; D is unresolved. Germline CDR1 reads MNHEY; CDR2 reads SVGAGI. The CDR3 spans 12 residues. V was clipped by 7 bases and J by 1 base, with 7 bases between them. The CDR3 loop is CASKRPNTEAFF. In DNA, the CDR3 is TGTGCCAGCAAGCGCCCGAACACTGAAGCTTTCTTT.

The chain is built from TRBV19 and TRBJ2-7; weak D call: TRBD2 (5 bases). The CDR3 spans 15 residues. Germline V gene sequence: CDR1 LNHDA, CDR2 SQIVND (reference sequence). Between the trimmed V and J ends, which lost 2 bases and 2 bases, there was a span of 13 bases. CDR3 protein: CASSIRAEGPYEQYF. The CDR3 nucleotides are TGTGCCAGTAGTATACGGGCAGAGGGTCCCTACGAGCAGTACTTC. Looking up the rest from reference TRBV19 and TRBJ2-7 gives the full variable domain: DGGITQSPKYLFRKEGQNVTLSCEQNLNHDAMYWYRQDPGQGLRLIYYSQIVNDFQKGDIAEGYSVSREKKESFPLTVTSAQKNPTAFYLCASSIRAEGPYEQYFGPGTRLTVT.

The V and J genes are TRBV6-6 and TRBJ1-1, with a possible D match to TRBD1 (5 bases). CDR3 length: 14 residues. Germline V lookup: CDR1 MNHNY, CDR2 SVGAGI (reference sequence). Trimming cost V 5 bases and J 0 bases, with 10 bases left between them. The CDR3 reads CASSPRGMNTEAFF. The CDR3, as DNA: TGTGCCAGCAGTCCCCGGGGGATGAACACTGAAGCTTTCTTT.

The J gene is TRBJ1-1, the V gene TRBV4-2; TRBD1 is a possible D gene (5 bases). Germline V gene lookup returns CDR1 LGHNA and CDR2 YNFKEQ. The CDR3 totals 17 residues. V was trimmed by 0 bases and J by 5 bases, leaving 19 bases between them. The CDR3 DNA is TGTGCCAGCAGCCAAGAAACTCCGGGACCTCTGGGGACTGAAGCTTTCTTT. Translating gives CASSQETPGPLGTEAFF.